The TCR beta chain described here comes from a study of blood T cell repertoires in COVID-19. Overall study: The United States, Italy and Spain provided the acute and convalescent COVID-19 samples. The cDNA or gDNA used as material had been derived from T cells, B-cell-depleted T cells, or PBMCs.

The V end was cut by 6 bases, the J end by 4 bases, with 12 bases between. Germline lookup yields CDR1 MNHEY and CDR2 SVGEGT. CDR3 length equals 13 residues. Authors' data handling: Reference gene primers were amplified, and this amplification served to estimate nucleated cell counts. The method was immunoSEQ multiplex PCR; TCRdb's version includes in-frame clones alone and lacks a portion of them. V and J calls and clone size are as listed in that table; D and trimming were resolved from the DNA. Of approximately 170,000 clones listed, about 86% are singletons. The sequencing sample was made of peripheral blood. The rearrangement joins TRBV6-2 or TRBV6-3 to TRBJ2-5, with a weak D call TRBD2 (5 bases). This TCR derives from a woman of 80 years or more in a cohort sampled during active or convalescent COVID-19. In DNA form, the CDR3 reads TGTGCCAGCAGCCCCACTAGAATAGAGACCCAGTACTTC. Encoded protein: CASSPTRIETQYF.